These 18 T cell receptor beta chains originate from one sample sequenced in a study of CD8 T cells in Susac syndrome. RNA, at roughly 0.5 to 1 ug, was reverse transcribed with random hexamers. One entry per CDR3 protein, called by TCRdb with MiXCR from the immunoSEQ multiplex PCR reads. This repertoire shows roughly 80,000 distinct CDR3 sequences, 85% to 95% found once; its top ten account for roughly 0.27%. The sequenced sample was CD8+ T cells from PBMCs. The receptors were gathered from a human donor in good health.

The CDR3 here is CASSLGTGDTDTQYF. In DNA form, the CDR3 reads TGTGCCAGCAGTCTCGGGACAGGTGACACGGATACGCAGTATTTT. The rearrangement joins TRBV27 to TRBJ2-3; 8 positions match TRBD1. V dropped 5 bases and J dropped 6; count of bases not matched to a gene: 10. The CDR3 extends over 15 amino acids. Germline CDR1 is MNHEY and CDR2 is SMNVEV (reference sequence).

CDR3 residues: CASSFGAWDGPYGYTF. The DNA of the CDR3 is TGTGCCAGCAGCTTCGGGGCTTGGGACGGCCCCTATGGCTACACCTTC. The chain joins TRBV5-4 to TRBJ1-2; a possible D gene is TRBD1 (5 bases). The CDR3 is 16 amino acids. CDR1 and CDR2 from the germline V gene are SGHNT and YYREEE (reference sequence). The germline V and J ends were trimmed by 2 bases and 4 bases, with 18 bases remaining between them.

The chain links TRBV2 to TRBJ2-7; D is uncertain. The CDR3 extends over 13 amino acids. V lost 5 bases and J 2 bases, leaving 10 bases between the germline ends. CDR1 is SNHLY and CDR2 is FYNNEI in the germline V gene. CDR3 in amino acids: CASSPTPTYEQYV. CDR3 DNA: TGTGCCAGCAGTCCGACCCCAACCTACGAGCAGTACGTC.

This chain connects TRBV27 to TRBJ2-1; D is uncertain. The CDR3 covers 12 residues. The V gene's germline CDR1 is MNHEY and CDR2 SMNVEV (reference sequence). V lost 8 bases and J lost 7, with 12 bases in between. This CDR3 reads CASQKRRNEQFF. CDR3 bases: TGTGCCAGCCAGAAGAGGAGAAATGAGCAGTTCTTC.

This chain uses TRBV29-1 with TRBJ2-1; D unresolved. Between the trimmed V and J ends, which lost 5 bases and 6 bases, there was a span of 8 bases. This CDR3 is 11 amino acids long. CDR1 and CDR2 (germline): SQVTM, ANQGSEA. The CDR3 bases are TGCAGCGTTTGGACGTCCAATGAGCAGTTCTTC. It encodes CSVWTSNEQFF.

The rearrangement uses TRBV6-2 or TRBV6-3 and TRBJ2-7; D possibly corresponds to TRBD1 (6 bases). The CDR3 is 15 amino acids. V shed 2 bases and J shed 2 bases, with 13 bases lying between them. Germline CDR1 is MNHEY and CDR2 is SVGEGT. The DNA of the CDR3 is TGTGCCAGCAGTTACGGGAGCAGGGACACCTACGAGCAGTACTTC. Protein sequence: CASSYGSRDTYEQYF.

The rearrangement links TRBV14 to TRBJ1-4; D ambiguous. Germline CDR1 is SGHDN and CDR2 is FVKESK. Trimming stripped 0 bases from V and 8 bases from J, with 13 bases between. There are 15 residues in the CDR3. CDR3 in amino acids: CASSQDGVVREKLFF. DNA of the CDR3: TGTGCCAGCAGCCAAGATGGGGTCGTCAGGGAAAAACTGTTTTTT.

The rearrangement joins TRBV2 to TRBJ1-5; D call uncertain. Germline assignment: CDR1 SNHLY and CDR2 FYNNEI. Between the trimmed V and J ends, which lost 7 bases and 6 bases, there was a span of 13 bases. There are 13 residues in the CDR3. CDR3 protein: CASISLLGQPQHF. The CDR3 DNA is TGTGCCAGCATTTCCCTCCTTGGTCAGCCCCAGCATTTT.

The chain recombines TRBV29-1 with TRBJ2-7, with a possible D match to TRBD1 (6 bases). CDR3 length: 19 residues. Germline loops: CDR1 SQVTM, CDR2 ANQGSEA. Between the trimmed V and J ends, which lost 1 base and 7 bases, there was a span of 32 bases. CDR3 DNA sequence: TGCAGCGTTGAAGCTCTCACACCCCAGCCCCCTGGACAGCTATATGAGCAGTACTTC. Protein: CSVEALTPQPPGQLYEQYF.

The genes are TRBV4-3 and TRBJ2-7; 8 nucleotides match TRBD1. The CDR3 is made up of 17 amino acids. With V trimmed by 1 base and J by 1 base, 9 bases remained unmatched. The V gene's germline CDR1 is LGHNA and CDR2 YSLEER. The CDR3 region is CASSQAWAGTGSYEQYF. The CDR3 DNA is TGCGCCAGCAGCCAAGCATGGGCCGGGACAGGATCCTACGAGCAGTACTTC.

The CDR3 loop reads CASSVSGDEQFF. CDR3 nucleotide sequence: TGTGCCAGCAGTGTGTCAGGCGATGAGCAGTTCTTC. The chain is built from TRBV2 and TRBJ2-1; D gene uncertain. The V gene lost 4 bases and the J gene lost 8 bases, with 9 bases spanning the gap. The germline V gene has CDR1 SNHLY and CDR2 FYNNEI. This CDR3 has 12 amino acids.

The chain joins TRBV5-1 to TRBJ2-2; perhaps TRBD1 as D (5 bases). V was pared by 4 bases and J by 0 bases, with 22 bases between. The CDR3 is made up of 19 amino acids. Germline V gene lookup returns CDR1 SGHRS and CDR2 YFSETQ. The CDR3 DNA sequence: TGCGCCAGCAGCCCACCCTTCTACAGGACCACCGCGAACACCGGGGAGCTGTTTTTT. This translates into CASSPPFYRTTANTGELFF.

This sequence joins TRBV27 and TRBJ1-2; D is unresolved. The germline gives CDR1 MNHEY, CDR2 SMNVEV (reference sequence). V lost 10 bases to trimming and J lost 0 bases, with 6 bases between them. This CDR3 region has 11 residues. DNA of the CDR3: TGTGCCACGGGAGCTAACTATGGCTACACCTTC. Its translation is CATGANYGYTF.

This rearrangement joins TRBV30 to TRBJ1-1; D is unresolved. The CDR3 is 12 amino acids. Germline V gene data show CDR1 as GTSNPN and CDR2 as SVGIG (reference sequence). The ends were cut back, 0 bases at V and 5 bases at J, with 7 bases in the middle. The CDR3 loop reads CAWSVGATEAFF. The CDR3 region has the DNA TGTGCCTGGAGTGTAGGTGCGACTGAAGCTTTCTTT.

CDR3 nucleotides: TGTGCCAGCCGCCAGGGTCGGAACACTGAAGCTTTCTTT. Residues: CASRQGRNTEAFF. The V and J genes are TRBV25-1 and TRBJ1-1; possibly TRBD1 for D (5 bases). Looked up from germline, CDR1 is MGHDK and CDR2 is SYGVNS. CDR3 length: 13 amino acids. The V and J ends lost 8 bases and 1 base respectively, with 11 bases between them.

The chain recombines TRBV5-1 with TRBJ2-3; D uncertain. Germline CDR1 reads SGHRS; CDR2 reads YFSETQ. The CDR3 runs 15 residues. Trimming shortened V by 0 bases and J by 1 base, and 9 bases separated the two germline ends. The CDR3 reads CASSLVGQGTDTQYF. CDR3 bases: TGCGCCAGCAGCTTGGTCGGGCAGGGCACAGATACGCAGTATTTT.

The V gene is TRBV7-9, the J gene TRBJ1-1; 8 nucleotides agree with TRBD1. CDR1 is SEHNR, CDR2 FQNEAQ, per germline (reference sequence). The CDR3 runs 17 residues. Trimming took 4 bases from V and 3 from J; bases not matched to a gene: 13. CDR3 sequence (DNA): TGTGCCAGCAGCTCCGGGCAGGGGGCCTGGGAGGACACTGAAGCTTTCTTT. It encodes CASSSGQGAWEDTEAFF.

V usage is TRBV4-1 and J usage is TRBJ1-6; no definite D call. CDR1 and CDR2 (germline): MGHRA, YSYEKL. CDR3 size: 15 residues. V lost 1 base and J lost 10, with 14 bases in between. CDR3: CASSQALSPGSPLHF. Here the CDR3 DNA reads TGCGCCAGCAGCCAAGCCCTATCTCCGGGGTCACCCCTCCACTTT.